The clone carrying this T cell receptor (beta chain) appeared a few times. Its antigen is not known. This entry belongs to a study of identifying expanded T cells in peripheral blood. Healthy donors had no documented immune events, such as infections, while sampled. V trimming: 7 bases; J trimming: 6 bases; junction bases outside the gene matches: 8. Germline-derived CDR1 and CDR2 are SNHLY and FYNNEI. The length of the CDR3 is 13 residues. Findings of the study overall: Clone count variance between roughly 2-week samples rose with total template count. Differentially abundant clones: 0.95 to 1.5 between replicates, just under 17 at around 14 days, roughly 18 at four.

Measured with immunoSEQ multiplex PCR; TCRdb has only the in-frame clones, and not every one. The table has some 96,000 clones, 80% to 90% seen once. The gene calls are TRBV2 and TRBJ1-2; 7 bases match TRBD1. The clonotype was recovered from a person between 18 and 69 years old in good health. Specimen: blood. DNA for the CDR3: TGTGCCAGCATGACAGGGTGGGACGATGGCTACACCTTC. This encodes CASMTGWDDGYTF.